The clone carrying this T cell receptor (beta chain) was seen ten or more times. Its matching antigen is unknown. The germline V gene encodes CDR1 SGHTA and CDR2 FQGNSA. This CDR3 has 14 amino acids. After removal of 1 base from V and 12 bases from J, the junction contained 11 bases not matched to a gene. This sample stems from a study of early T cells in non-severe SARS-CoV-2 infection. About the study: Sequencing used unsorted whole-blood bulk RNA, so chains lack pairing. General study results and limits: There was a bias toward anti-spike CD8 responses in VDJdb matching, which missed private and CD4 specificities.

Unique molecular identifiers tagged individual cDNA molecules. MiXCR was run by TCRdb on the 5' RACE reads, yielding one entry per CDR3 protein. Here the sample spans nearly 70,000 distinct CDR3 sequences, approximately 4.6% being singletons. This sample comprised whole blood, obtained at baseline. The J gene is TRBJ1-2, the V gene TRBV7-2, with 7 bases aligning to TRBD1. The source of this sequence is an adult who was a healthcare worker with PCR-confirmed SARS-CoV-2 infection or an uninfected control (not recorded which). The donor label of this sample is uncertain. Here the CDR3 reads CASSLERGQTTNTF. CDR3 in DNA: TGTGCCAGCAGCTTAGAAAGGGGACAGACAACAAACACCTTC. Full variable domain (outside the CDR3, taken from reference TRBV7-2 and TRBJ1-2): GAGVSQSPSNKVTEKGKDVELRCDPISGHTALYWYRQSLGQGLEFLIYFQGNSAPDKSGLPSDRFSAERTGGSVSTLTIQRTQQEDSAVYLCASSLERGQTTNTFGSGTRLTVV.